These T cell receptor beta chains were read from a single sample in a study of blood T cell repertoires in COVID-19. Method: immunoSEQ multiplex PCR; TCRdb's copy keeps in-frame clones and lacks some. The repertoire holds about 120,000 clones, with 78% as singletons. The specimen sequenced was peripheral blood. All receptors come from a man aged 65 to 85 with acute or convalescent COVID-19. Each CDR3 is given with its conserved first and last residue. A D gene is named only where the DNA matches it firmly. Clone size appears in some rows only: once, few, many, or a class for an expanded clone.

v_call	j_call	d_call	clone_size	cdr3_aa	cdr3_nt
TRBV18	TRBJ1-1	.	.	CASSPPGVNTEAFF	TGTGCCAGCTCACCCCCGGGAGTGAACACTGAAGCTTTCTTT
TRBV7-9	TRBJ1-1	.	.	CASSPQSRLTEAFF	TGTGCCAGCAGCCCCCAAAGTAGACTCACTGAAGCTTTCTTT
TRBV5-1	TRBJ1-3	.	.	CASSLRAQVSGNTIYF	TGCGCCAGCAGCCTCAGGGCACAGGTCTCTGGAAACACCATATATTTT
TRBV7-3	TRBJ1-2	.	.	CASSLTPGVSGYTF	TGTGCCAGCAGCTTAACCCCAGGGGTGAGCGGCTACACCTTC
TRBV12-5	TRBJ2-7	TRBD1	.	CASGQDRGYEQYF	TGTGCTAGTGGTCAGGACAGGGGCTACGAGCAGTACTTC
TRBV25-1	TRBJ2-2	.	.	CASSAGGGRTGELFF	TGTGCCAGCAGTGCTGGGGGGGGCCGGACCGGGGAGCTGTTTTTT
TRBV2	TRBJ2-1	.	once	CASLHTGRGGYNEQFF	TGTGCCAGCCTGCACACGGGGCGGGGCGGGTACAATGAGCAGTTCTTC
TRBV7-8	TRBJ1-1	TRBD1	.	CASSLDPARGTEAFF	TGTGCCAGCAGCTTAGATCCGGCCAGGGGGACTGAAGCTTTCTTT
TRBV6-4	TRBJ2-3	TRBD2	.	CASSAQGGSSTDTQYF	TGTGCCAGCAGCGCCCAGGGAGGGTCTAGCACAGATACGCAGTATTTT
TRBV10-3	TRBJ2-6	TRBD2	.	CAITPSGGGSGANVLTF	TGTGCCATCACCCCTAGCGGGGGAGGCTCTGGGGCCAACGTCCTGACTTTC
TRBV5-1	TRBJ1-2	TRBD1	.	CASSQGTGGMYGYTF	TGCGCCAGCAGCCAAGGGACAGGGGGCATGTATGGCTACACCTTC
TRBV7-2	TRBJ2-7	TRBD2	.	CASSLGSGGIIPLEQYF	TGTGCCAGCAGCTTAGGGAGCGGGGGGATCATCCCCCTCGAGCAGTACTTC
TRBV5-1	TRBJ2-7	TRBD1	.	CASRRGTGSNEQYF	TGCGCCAGCAGACGCGGGACAGGTAGTAACGAGCAGTACTTC
TRBV30	TRBJ1-2	TRBD1	.	CACRQGADYGYTF	TGTGCCTGCCGACAGGGGGCTGACTATGGCTACACCTTC
TRBV5-4	TRBJ1-2	TRBD1	.	CASSFGTGGPLRGYTF	TGTGCCAGCAGCTTCGGGACAGGGGGCCCTCTGCGTGGCTACACCTTC
TRBV7-2	TRBJ1-5	.	.	CASSLGQGQPQHF	TGTGCCAGCAGCTTAGGTCAGGGTCAGCCCCAGCATTTT
TRBV21-1	TRBJ2-7	.	.	CASSKRGFDIPVGEQYF	TGTGCCAGCAGCAAAAGGGGTTTTGACATCCCCGTTGGCGAGCAGTACTTC
TRBV5-1	TRBJ1-2	.	.	CASSPGDGRDGYTF	TGCGCCAGCAGCCCGGGGGACGGGCGGGATGGCTACACCTTC
TRBV2	TRBJ1-4	.	.	CASSDIGLGGDEKLFF	TGTGCCAGCAGTGATATAGGGTTGGGGGGTGATGAAAAACTGTTTTTT
TRBV6-2/TRBV6-3	TRBJ2-2	TRBD2	.	CASSYSIASGGAYTGELFF	TGTGCCAGCAGTTACTCGATAGCTAGCGGGGGGGCGTACACCGGGGAGCTGTTTTTT
TRBV29-1	TRBJ1-1	.	.	CSVAQGNTEAFF	TGCAGCGTTGCGCAGGGGAACACTGAAGCTTTCTTT
TRBV4-3	TRBJ2-1	.	.	CASSQEGPGHHIYNEQFF	TGCGCCAGCAGCCAAGAGGGACCGGGACACCACATTTACAATGAGCAGTTCTTC
TRBV9	TRBJ1-3	TRBD1	few	CASSVGQGGNTIYF	TGTGCCAGCAGCGTAGGACAGGGAGGAAACACCATATATTTT
TRBV6-2/TRBV6-3	TRBJ1-2	.	few	CASSYSGRNYGYTF	TGTGCCAGCAGTTACAGCGGGAGGAACTATGGCTACACCTTC
TRBV4-1	TRBJ1-4	TRBD1	.	CASSRTGGAGNEKLFF	TGCGCCAGCAGCCGCACAGGGGGCGCAGGTAATGAAAAACTGTTTTTT
TRBV7-3	TRBJ2-7	.	few	CASSSTGSSAEQYF	TGTGCCAGCAGCAGTACAGGGTCCTCCGCCGAGCAGTACTTC
TRBV4-3	TRBJ1-2	.	.	CASSQDAGVGYTF	TGCGCCAGCAGCCAAGACGCAGGGGTCGGCTACACCTTC
TRBV11-3	TRBJ2-1	TRBD1	.	CASSSDRGLYNEQFF	TGTGCCAGCAGCTCGGACAGGGGACTCTACAATGAGCAGTTCTTC
TRBV24-1	TRBJ2-3	.	.	CATSETGSTTDTQYF	TGTGCCACCAGTGAAACCGGGTCTACCACAGATACGCAGTATTTT
TRBV11-3	TRBJ1-5	TRBD1	few	CASSPGTGVNQPQHF	TGTGCCAGCAGCCCCGGGACAGGGGTCAATCAGCCCCAGCATTTT
TRBV19	TRBJ2-3	TRBD1	.	CASSIEPTGSDTQYF	TGTGCCAGTAGTATAGAGCCGACAGGGTCAGATACGCAGTATTTT
TRBV19	TRBJ1-2	TRBD1	.	CASSLGTVQTGGYTF	TGTGCCAGTAGTCTTGGGACAGTCCAAACTGGGGGCTACACCTTC
TRBV4-3	TRBJ1-6	.	.	CASSQVGGSYNSPLHF	TGCGCCAGCAGCCAAGTCGGAGGCTCCTATAATTCACCCCTCCACTTT
TRBV12-5	TRBJ1-1	TRBD1	.	CASGQQGGEAFF	TGTGCTAGTGGTCAACAGGGGGGGGAAGCTTTCTTT
TRBV7-2	TRBJ2-2	TRBD2	once	CASSLGLAGGTGELFF	TGTGCCAGCAGCTTAGGACTAGCGGGGGGCACCGGGGAGCTGTTTTTT
TRBV18	TRBJ1-2	.	few	CASSPDTLSYGYTF	TGTGCCAGCTCACCGGACACACTAAGCTATGGCTACACCTTC
TRBV29-1	TRBJ1-5	.	few	CSGPGQGPIFYPCSNQPQHF	.
TRBV5-1	TRBJ1-2	.	.	CASSFTANYGYTF	TGCGCCAGCAGCTTTACAGCTAACTATGGCTACACCTTC
TRBV7-2	TRBJ2-5	.	once	CASRLGNREETQYF	TGTGCCAGCAGACTGGGAAACAGGGAAGAGACCCAGTACTTC
TRBV6-5	TRBJ2-3	.	.	CAARGTPLGTDTQYF	TGTGCCGCCCGAGGAACACCACTAGGTACAGATACGCAGTATTTT
TRBV5-1	TRBJ1-1	TRBD1	.	CASRKGQANTEAFF	TGCGCCAGCCGAAAGGGACAGGCGAACACTGAAGCTTTCTTT
TRBV19	TRBJ2-1	TRBD2	.	CASSVSGGSYNEQFF	TGTGCCAGTAGTGTAAGCGGGGGCTCCTACAATGAGCAGTTCTTC
TRBV7-2	TRBJ1-5	.	.	CASSFSSNQPQHF	TGTGCCAGCAGCTTTAGTAGCAATCAGCCCCAGCATTTT
TRBV5-1	TRBJ2-3	TRBD2	once	CASSLDSGGFSDTQYF	TGCGCCAGCAGCTTGGATAGCGGGGGTTTTTCAGATACGCAGTATTTT